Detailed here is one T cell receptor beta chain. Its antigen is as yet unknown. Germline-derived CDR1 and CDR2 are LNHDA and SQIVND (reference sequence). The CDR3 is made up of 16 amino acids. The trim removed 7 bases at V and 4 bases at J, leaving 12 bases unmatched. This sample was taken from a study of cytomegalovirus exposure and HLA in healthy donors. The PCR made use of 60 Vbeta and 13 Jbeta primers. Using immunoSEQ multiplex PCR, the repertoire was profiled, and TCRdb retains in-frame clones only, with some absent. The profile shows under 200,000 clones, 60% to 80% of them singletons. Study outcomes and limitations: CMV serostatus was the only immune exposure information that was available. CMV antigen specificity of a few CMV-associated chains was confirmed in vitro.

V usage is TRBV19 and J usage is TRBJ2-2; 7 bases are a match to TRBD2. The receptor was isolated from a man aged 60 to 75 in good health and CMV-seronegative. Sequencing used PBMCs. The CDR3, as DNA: TGTGCCAGTACCTGGGGTGCGGGAGCGGGCACCGGGGAGCTGTTTTTT. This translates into CASTWGAGAGTGELFF.